These 27 T cell receptor beta chains were all obtained from the same sample, sequenced in a study of blood T cell repertoires in COVID-19. Here immunoSEQ multiplex PCR was the method, and the copy in TCRdb shows in-frame clones only, minus some. The sample yields 140,000 or so clones, around 84% seen once. Sequencing was done on a sample of peripheral blood. These receptors were collected from a woman between 45 and 60 years old with acute or convalescent COVID-19.

This sequence joins TRBV7-9 and TRBJ1-6; 9 positions match TRBD1. There are 14 residues in the CDR3. CDR1 is SEHNR, CDR2 FQNEAQ, per germline (reference sequence). The ends lost 10 bases at V and 10 bases at J; junction bases unmatched: 11. CDR3 sequence reads: CAIIPGQGTSPLHF. The CDR3 nucleotides read TGTGCCATCATACCGGGACAGGGTACCTCACCCCTCCACTTT. The variable domain in full, with the rest retrieved from reference TRBV7-9 and TRBJ1-6, is DTGVSQNPRHKITKRGQNVTFRCDPISEHNRLYWYRQTLGQGPEFLTYFQNEAQLEKSRLLSDRFSAERPKGSFSTLEIQRTEQGDSAMYLCAIIPGQGTSPLHFGNGTRLTVT.

The chain employs TRBV18 and TRBJ1-1, with TRBD1 as a possible D gene (5 bases). This CDR3 has 16 residues. Trimming pared 2 bases from V and 3 bases from J, leaving 16 bases between. Germline loops: CDR1 KGHSH, CDR2 LQKENI. CDR3 sequence (DNA): TGTGCCAGCTCACCAAGCCAGGGAGGGGCGGACACTGAAGCTTTCTTT. Translation gives CASSPSQGGADTEAFF.

The chain is built from TRBV2 and TRBJ1-6; a weak D match, TRBD1 (6 bases). Trimming took off 2 bases at V and 7 bases at J, with 6 bases between the two ends. From germline, CDR1 is SNHLY and CDR2 FYNNEI. The CDR3 has 13 residues. For the CDR3, the DNA is TGTGCCAGCAGTGAAAGGGGGAATTCACCCCTCCACTTT. It specifies CASSERGNSPLHF.

The table lists this clone with a few counts. The chain links TRBV11-2 to TRBJ2-5; 7 positions match TRBD1. CDR3 length equals 16 residues. Germline V gene data show CDR1 as SGHAT and CDR2 as FQNNGV. Germline trimming cut 1 base from V and 2 bases from J; bases unmatched to any gene: 7. The CDR3 DNA sequence: TGTGCCAGCAGCTTAGGGGGGACAGCCTATCAAGAGACCCAGTACTTC. Protein: CASSLGGTAYQETQYF.

The chain has TRBV6-6 and TRBJ2-5, with D possibly TRBD1 on 6 matching bases. This CDR3 is built from 16 residues. Trimming took 6 bases from V and 2 from J, leaving 19 bases between them. Germline assignment: CDR1 MNHNY and CDR2 SVGAGI (reference sequence). DNA of the CDR3: TGTGCCAGCAGCACCGGATATTCAGGGGCGCAAGAGACCCAGTACTTC. Translation gives CASSTGYSGAQETQYF.

This chain connects TRBV5-6 to TRBJ1-2; D unclear. The V gene lost 0 bases and the J gene lost 8 bases, with 5 bases spanning the gap. Looked up from germline, CDR1 is SGHDT and CDR2 is YYEEEE. This CDR3 has 11 amino acids. CDR3 DNA: TGTGCCAGCAGCTTGGTCTCGGGCTACACCTTC. Protein product: CASSLVSGYTF.

The chain joins TRBV12-3 or TRBV12-4 to TRBJ1-6; possibly TRBD1 for D (5 bases). The CDR3 runs 13 residues. The V gene lost 8 bases and the J gene lost 9 bases, with 14 bases spanning the gap. The CDR3 DNA sequence: TGTGCCAGCGGCCCCCCTCAGGGTTCACCCCTCCACTTT. The encoded protein is CASGPPQGSPLHF.

The chain has TRBV10-1 and TRBJ1-5, with unresolved D. The germline V gene has CDR1 WNHNN and CDR2 SYGVQD (reference sequence). Trimming pared 6 bases from V and 0 bases from J, leaving 9 bases between. This CDR3 is built from 14 residues. The DNA of the CDR3 is TGCGCCAGCAGCCGCTTCTATAGCAATCAGCCCCAGCATTTT. Translating gives CASSRFYSNQPQHF.

This chain links TRBV29-1 with TRBJ2-3; D is possibly TRBD1 (6 bases). Germline V gene sequence: CDR1 SQVTM, CDR2 ANQGSEA. Trimming removed 3 bases at V and 5 bases at J, with 12 bases between. CDR3 length: 13 amino acids. CDR3 loop: CSVEGAKRDTQYF. The CDR3 nucleotides are TGCAGCGTTGAGGGGGCTAAGAGAGATACGCAGTATTTT.

The rearrangement links TRBV27 to TRBJ1-5, with D possibly matching TRBD1 (5 bases). The CDR3 extends over 17 amino acids. Germline lookup yields CDR1 MNHEY and CDR2 SMNVEV (reference sequence). The V end was cut by 4 bases, the J end by 1 base, with 17 bases between. This CDR3 is CASSSYLQVGSNQPQHF. DNA of the CDR3: TGTGCCAGCAGTTCCTACCTACAGGTAGGAAGCAATCAGCCCCAGCATTTT.

The V and J genes are TRBV7-9 and TRBJ1-3; D is unclear. V lost 6 bases to trimming and J lost 0 bases, with 9 bases between them. CDR1 is SEHNR, CDR2 FQNEAQ, per germline (reference sequence). CDR3 size: 14 residues. This CDR3 reads CASSTGNSGNTIYF. The CDR3 bases are TGTGCCAGCAGTACGGGAAACTCTGGAAACACCATATATTTT.

The chain recombines TRBV7-2 with TRBJ1-6; 12 bases match TRBD1. V trimming: 3 bases; J trimming: 9 bases; junction bases outside the gene matches: 6. Germline CDR1 is SGHTA and CDR2 is FQGNSA. The CDR3 is 16 residues long. CDR3 sequence: CASSLGQGASGSPLHF. The CDR3 coding sequence is TGTGCCAGCAGCTTGGGACAGGGGGCGAGTGGTTCACCCCTCCACTTT. The variable domain in full, completed from reference TRBV7-2 and TRBJ1-6, reads GAGVSQSPSNKVTEKGKDVELRCDPISGHTALYWYRQSLGQGLEFLIYFQGNSAPDKSGLPSDRFSAERTGGSVSTLTIQRTQQEDSAVYLCASSLGQGASGSPLHFGNGTRLTVT.

The chain uses TRBV6-6 and TRBJ1-5; 7 bases are a match to TRBD1. The CDR3 is made up of 14 amino acids. V was pared by 5 bases and J by 4 bases, with 5 bases of the junction left unmatched. CDR1 is MNHNY, CDR2 SVGAGI, per germline (reference sequence). The DNA for the CDR3 is TGTGCCAGCAGTGGCGGGACAGCTAATCAGCCCCAGCATTTT. Its translation is CASSGGTANQPQHF.

V gene TRBV12-5 combines with J gene TRBJ2-1; a possible D gene is TRBD2 (5 bases). CDR1 and CDR2 (germline): LGHNT, FRNRAP. Between the trimmed V and J ends, which lost 0 bases and 0 bases, there was a span of 15 bases. CDR3 length equals 18 residues. The CDR3 reads CASGLVLERTTSYNEQFF. The DNA for the CDR3 is TGTGCTAGTGGTTTGGTACTCGAGCGGACCACCTCCTACAATGAGCAGTTCTTC. Together with reference TRBV12-5 and TRBJ2-1, the CDR3 gives the full variable domain: DARVTQTPRHKVTEMGQEVTMRCQPILGHNTVFWYRQTMMQGLELLAYFRNRAPLDDSGMPKDRFSAEMPDATLATLKIQPSEPRDSAVYFCASGLVLERTTSYNEQFFGPGTRLTVL.

The rearrangement uses TRBV11-3 and TRBJ1-1; 7 positions agree with TRBD1. This CDR3 comprises 14 residues. CDR1 and CDR2 from the germline V gene are SGHNT and YENEEA. After removal of 5 bases from V and 1 base from J, the junction contained 4 bases not matched to a gene. CDR3 DNA: TGTGCCAGCAGCGTGGGACAGAGGAACACTGAAGCTTTCTTT. This gives the protein CASSVGQRNTEAFF. Looking up the rest from reference TRBV11-3 and TRBJ1-1 gives the full variable domain: EAGVVQSPRYKIIEKKQPVAFWCNPISGHNTLYWYLQNLGQGPELLIRYENEEAVDDSQLPKDRFSAERLKGVDSTLKIQPAELGDSAVYLCASSVGQRNTEAFFGQGTRLTVV.

CDR3 coding DNA: TGTGCCAGCAGCTTAGCGGGCGGGTCCTTCTACAATGAGCAGTTCTTC. This translates into CASSLAGGSFYNEQFF. The chain is built from TRBV7-8 and TRBJ2-1; maybe TRBD2 (5 bases). Germline loops: CDR1 SGHVS, CDR2 FQNEAQ. There are 16 residues in the CDR3. V was trimmed by 0 bases and J by 3 bases, leaving 12 bases between them.

The chain has TRBV4-3 and TRBJ2-7; 11 positions agree with TRBD1. The CDR3 spans 15 residues. The germline CDR1 and CDR2 sequences are LGHNA and YSLEER. The V and J ends lost 4 bases and 4 bases, in that order; junction bases with no gene match: 6. This chain's CDR3 is CASSLWTGGGYEQYF. CDR3 sequence (DNA): TGCGCCAGCAGCCTCTGGACAGGGGGCGGTTACGAGCAGTACTTC.

The CDR3 is CASSREQETQYF. DNA of the CDR3: TGTGCCAGTAGTCGGGAACAAGAGACCCAGTACTTC. The genes are TRBV19 and TRBJ2-5; D perhaps matches TRBD2 (5 bases). There are 12 residues in the CDR3. V was cut by 5 bases and J by 2 bases, with 6 bases left in between. CDR1 LNHDA and CDR2 SQIVND come from the germline V gene (reference sequence).

The chain links TRBV10-3 to TRBJ1-1, with D unclear. This CDR3 spans 12 amino acids. CDR1 is ENHRY, CDR2 SYGVKD, per germline. Deletions cut 0 bases from V and 10 bases from J, with 9 bases between. CDR3 nucleotides: TGTGCCATCAGTGAGTCGCGGGTGGGAGCTTTCTTT. This encodes CAISESRVGAFF.

The CDR3 reads CASSSSTGGYNTEAFF. The CDR3 DNA reads as TGTGCCAGCAGTTCCTCTACAGGGGGTTATAATACTGAAGCTTTCTTT. The J gene is TRBJ1-1, the V gene TRBV6-5; 8 bases line up with TRBD1. J gave up 5 bases and V 4 bases, and 12 bases lay outside the gene matches. From germline, CDR1 is MNHEY and CDR2 SVGAGI. The CDR3 runs 16 residues.

In its sample, this clone was seen a few times. This chain connects TRBV9 to TRBJ2-7; D is undetermined. The CDR3 consists of 13 residues. V was clipped by 0 bases and J by 0 bases, with 4 bases between them. Germline assignment: CDR1 SGDLS and CDR2 YYNGEE. CDR3 nucleotides: TGTGCCAGCAGCGTAGGGCCCTCCTACGAGCAGTACTTC. Protein: CASSVGPSYEQYF.

This chain joins TRBV27 and TRBJ1-6; no firm D call. Trimming removed 2 bases from V and 7 bases from J, with 18 bases in between. Germline CDR1 and CDR2: MNHEY and SMNVEV (reference sequence). The CDR3 sequence is 17 residues long. Written as DNA, the CDR3 is TGTGCCAGCAGTTTAATGCCCTCATCCTCACTAAATTCACCCCTCCACTTT. Translation: CASSLMPSSSLNSPLHF.

V gene TRBV19 combines with J gene TRBJ2-7; tentative D call: TRBD2 (6 bases). Germline CDR1 reads LNHDA; CDR2 reads SQIVND (reference sequence). V lost 4 bases and J 1 base, leaving 11 bases between the germline ends. This CDR3 is built from 14 residues. The CDR3 sequence is CASSTTGTSYEQYF. Here the CDR3 DNA reads TGTGCCAGTAGTACCACCGGGACTTCCTACGAGCAGTACTTC.

This chain uses TRBV9 with TRBJ1-5, with D perhaps matching TRBD1 (5 bases). The ends were cut back, 0 bases at V and 7 bases at J, with 14 bases in the middle. Germline lookup yields CDR1 SGDLS and CDR2 YYNGEE. The CDR3 is made up of 15 amino acids. For the CDR3, the DNA is TGTGCCAGCAGCGTAGGATCCGACAGACGCCAGCCCCAGCATTTT. Amino acid sequence: CASSVGSDRRQPQHF.

The chain joins TRBV7-8 to TRBJ2-1; D is unclear. The CDR3 covers 12 residues. In germline, CDR1 is SGHVS, CDR2 FQNEAQ. Trimming removed 6 bases from V and 7 bases from J, with 10 bases in between. The CDR3 DNA is TGTGCCAGCAGGCAGACCGGGAATGAGCAGTTCTTC. Its translation is CASRQTGNEQFF.

The rearrangement links TRBV28 to TRBJ1-2; D not certain. The CDR3 runs 12 residues. The germline V gene encodes CDR1 MDHEN and CDR2 SYDVKM. The CDR3 sequence: CAITAQNYGYTF. In DNA, the CDR3 is TGTGCTATCACAGCACAGAACTATGGCTACACCTTC.

The chain combines TRBV14 with TRBJ2-3; 8 positions match TRBD1. CDR1 and CDR2 (germline): SGHDN, FVKESK. This CDR3 spans 16 amino acids. V dropped 1 base and J dropped 1; count of bases not matched to a gene: 4. The chain's CDR3 is CASSQALTGGTDTQYF. The CDR3 DNA is TGTGCCAGCAGCCAAGCCTTGACAGGGGGCACAGATACGCAGTATTTT.